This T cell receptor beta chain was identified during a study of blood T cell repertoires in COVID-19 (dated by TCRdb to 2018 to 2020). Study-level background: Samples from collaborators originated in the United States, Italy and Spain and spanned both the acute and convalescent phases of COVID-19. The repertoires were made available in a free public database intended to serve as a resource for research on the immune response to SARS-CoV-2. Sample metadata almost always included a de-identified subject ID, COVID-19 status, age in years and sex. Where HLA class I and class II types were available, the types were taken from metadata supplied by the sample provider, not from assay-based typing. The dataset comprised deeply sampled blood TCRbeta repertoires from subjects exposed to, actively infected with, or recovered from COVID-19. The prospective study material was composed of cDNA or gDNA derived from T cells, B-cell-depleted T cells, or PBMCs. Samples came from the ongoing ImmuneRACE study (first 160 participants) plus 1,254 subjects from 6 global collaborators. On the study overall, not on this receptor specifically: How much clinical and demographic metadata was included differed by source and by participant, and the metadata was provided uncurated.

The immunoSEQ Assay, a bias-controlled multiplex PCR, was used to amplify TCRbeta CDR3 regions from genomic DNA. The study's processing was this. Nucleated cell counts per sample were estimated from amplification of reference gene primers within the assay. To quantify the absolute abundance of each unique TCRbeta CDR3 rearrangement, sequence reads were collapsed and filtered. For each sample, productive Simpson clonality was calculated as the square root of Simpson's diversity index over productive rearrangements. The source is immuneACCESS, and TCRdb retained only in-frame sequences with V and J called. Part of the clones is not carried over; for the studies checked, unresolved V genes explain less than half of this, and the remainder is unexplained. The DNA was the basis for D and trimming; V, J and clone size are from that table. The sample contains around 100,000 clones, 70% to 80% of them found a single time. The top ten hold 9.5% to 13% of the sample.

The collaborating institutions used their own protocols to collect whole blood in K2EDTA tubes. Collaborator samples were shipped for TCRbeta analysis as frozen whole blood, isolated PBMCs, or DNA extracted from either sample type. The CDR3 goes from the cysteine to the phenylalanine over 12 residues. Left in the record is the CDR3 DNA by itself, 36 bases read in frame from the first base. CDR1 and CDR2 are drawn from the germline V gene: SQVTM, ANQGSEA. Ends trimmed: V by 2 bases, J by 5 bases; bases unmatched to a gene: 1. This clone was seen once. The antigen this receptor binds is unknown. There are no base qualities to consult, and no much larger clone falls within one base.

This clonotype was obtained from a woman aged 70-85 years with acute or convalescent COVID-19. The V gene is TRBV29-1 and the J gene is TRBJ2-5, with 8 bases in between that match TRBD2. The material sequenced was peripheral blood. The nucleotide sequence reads TGCAGCGTTGAAACGGGGGGGGAGACCCAGTACTTC. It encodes CSVETGGETQYF.